Reported below is one T cell receptor (beta chain). The antigen is not known. These data come from a study of a mutant IDH1 vaccine in newly diagnosed glioma. Study details: The V12 visit happened in week 35, and the V13 visit happened in week 47.

The time point is: week 35, safety follow-up. Each dose delivered 300 ug of mutant IDH1 20-mer peptide subcutaneously with imiquimod. V was shortened by 5 bases and J by 2 bases, with 15 bases between the two germline ends. The germline gives CDR1 SEHNR, CDR2 FQNEAQ (reference sequence). The CDR3 has 15 amino acids. Data came from immunoSEQ multiplex PCR; TCRdb stores just in-frame clones and leaves some out. This table has just under 70,000 clones, approximately 81% appearing once. This receptor was obtained from a man aged 18 to 35 with glioma. The chain has TRBV7-9 and TRBJ1-2; a possible D gene is TRBD1 (6 bases). The starting material was PBMCs, obtained from a glioma patient whose treatment included an IDH1 peptide vaccine. This CDR3 reads CASSGHEGGNYGYTF. The CDR3 nucleotides read TGTGCCAGCAGCGGCCATGAAGGGGGGAACTATGGCTACACCTTC.